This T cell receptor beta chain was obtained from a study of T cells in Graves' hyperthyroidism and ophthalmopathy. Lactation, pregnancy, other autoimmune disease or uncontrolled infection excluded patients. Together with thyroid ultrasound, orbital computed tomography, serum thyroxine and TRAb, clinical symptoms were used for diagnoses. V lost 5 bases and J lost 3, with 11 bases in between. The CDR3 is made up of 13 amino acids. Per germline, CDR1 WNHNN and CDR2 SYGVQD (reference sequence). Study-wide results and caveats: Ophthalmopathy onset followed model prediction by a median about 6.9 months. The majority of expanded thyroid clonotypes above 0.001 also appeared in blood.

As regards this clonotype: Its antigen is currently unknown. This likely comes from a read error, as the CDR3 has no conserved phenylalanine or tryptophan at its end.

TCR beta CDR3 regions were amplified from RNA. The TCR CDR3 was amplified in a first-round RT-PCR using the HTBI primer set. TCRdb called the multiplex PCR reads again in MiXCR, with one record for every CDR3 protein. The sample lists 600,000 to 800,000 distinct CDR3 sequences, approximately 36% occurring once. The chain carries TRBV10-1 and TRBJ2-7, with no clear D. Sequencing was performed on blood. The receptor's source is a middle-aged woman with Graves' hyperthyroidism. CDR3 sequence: CASSYQAFYEQYL. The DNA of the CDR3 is TGCGCCAGCAGTTACCAGGCTTTCTACGAGCAGTACCTC.